The T cell receptor beta chain described here comes from a study of identical twins. Germline V gene sequence: CDR1 SGDLS, CDR2 YYNGEE. The CDR3 is 16 residues long. V was clipped by 4 bases and J by 0 bases, with 16 bases between them. MiXCR, applied by TCRdb to the 5' RACE reads, yields one record per CDR3 protein. The sample has 450,000 or so distinct CDR3 sequences, 20% to 30% seen once; the top ten hold roughly 2.8%. This same sample was also taken into another study, of T cells expressing NK-cell markers. That report notes: Sorted T-cell subsets CD3+CD56+NKG2C+, CD3+CD56+NKG2C- and CD3+CD56-NKG2C+ were TCR beta-sequenced. In several donors, dominant clonotypes made up about 25-65% of CD3+CD56-NKG2C+ cells.

V is TRBV9 and J is TRBJ1-1; D may be TRBD1 (5 bases). The clonotype comes from a woman aged 18-29 years in good health. Sequencing was carried out using CD4+ T cells sorted from blood. CDR3 sequence: CASSPRVGTLNTEAFF. DNA for the CDR3: TGTGCCAGCAGCCCAAGAGTGGGGACTCTGAACACTGAAGCTTTCTTT.